What follows describes a single TCR beta chain. This entry is derived from a study of blood T cell repertoires in COVID-19. Study overall: Spain, Italy and the United States supplied samples that represented acute and convalescent COVID-19. Sources were T cells, B-cell-depleted T cells, or PBMCs; the material itself was cDNA or gDNA.

In the authors' methods: Reference gene primers were amplified, and this amplification served to estimate nucleated cell counts. Sequencing used immunoSEQ multiplex PCR; TCRdb keeps in-frame clones, though not all of them. Clone size and the V and J calls come from that table; the DNA yielded D and trimming. The data contain about 58,000 clones, around 90% of them singletons. Trimming removed 4 bases at V and 8 bases at J, with 14 bases between. The CDR3 contains 13 residues. Germline V gene lookup returns CDR1 LGHDT and CDR2 YNNKEL (reference sequence). This chain joins TRBV3-1 (or the pseudogene TRBV3-2) and TRBJ1-2, with D perhaps matching TRBD1 (6 bases). The specimen sequenced was peripheral blood. This TCR came from a human donor with active COVID-19. The donor label of this sample is uncertain. In nucleotides, the CDR3 is TGTGCCAGCAGCCCTAGCCAGGGGTCCGGCTACACCTTC. Translating it yields CASSPSQGSGYTF.